The next 3 T cell receptor beta chains were all read from a single sample in a study of blood T cell repertoires in COVID-19. Some clones are missing from TCRdb's copy, which holds only in-frame ones; the method was immunoSEQ multiplex PCR. This table holds 47,000 or so clones, around 86% found once. Sequenced: peripheral blood. Receptors were obtained from a woman aged 80 or older with COVID-19, enrolled during active disease.

The chain joins TRBV7-2 to TRBJ1-1, with D possibly being TRBD1 (6 bases). The CDR3 covers 16 residues. Trimming cost V 5 bases and J 3 bases, with 19 bases left between them. Germline lookup yields CDR1 SGHTA and CDR2 FQGNSA. CDR3: CASSVVPGHRDTEAFF. CDR3 in DNA: TGTGCCAGCAGCGTAGTTCCGGGACATAGGGACACTGAAGCTTTCTTT.

The chain combines TRBV2 with TRBJ1-3; possible D gene TRBD1, 5 bases. V dropped 2 bases and J dropped 10 bases, with 12 bases sitting between them. Germline assignment: CDR1 SNHLY and CDR2 FYNNEI. The CDR3 is 13 amino acids. The CDR3 sequence: CASSEWGGRTIYF. Written as DNA, the CDR3 is TGTGCCAGCAGTGAATGGGGGGGGAGAACCATATATTTT.

The chain carries TRBV28 and TRBJ2-3; a weak D match, TRBD2 (5 bases). Germline V gives CDR1 MDHEN, CDR2 SYDVKM. V was shortened by 2 bases and J by 0 bases, with 9 bases between the two germline ends. This CDR3 spans 15 amino acids. In DNA form, the CDR3 reads TGTGCCAGCAGTTTAGCCGGGGTAAGCACAGATACGCAGTATTTT. Translating gives CASSLAGVSTDTQYF.